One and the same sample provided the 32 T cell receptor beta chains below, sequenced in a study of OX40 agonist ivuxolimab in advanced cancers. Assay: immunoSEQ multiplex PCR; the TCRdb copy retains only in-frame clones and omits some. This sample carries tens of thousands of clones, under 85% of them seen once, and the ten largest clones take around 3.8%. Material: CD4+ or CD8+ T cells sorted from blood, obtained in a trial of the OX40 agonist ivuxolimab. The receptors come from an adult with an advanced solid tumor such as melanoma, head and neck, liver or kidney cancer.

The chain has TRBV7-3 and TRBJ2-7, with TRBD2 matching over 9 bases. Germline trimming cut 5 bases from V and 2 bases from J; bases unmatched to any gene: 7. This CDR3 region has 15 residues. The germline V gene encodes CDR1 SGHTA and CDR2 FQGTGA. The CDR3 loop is CASSPAGGVAYEQYF. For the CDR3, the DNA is TGTGCCAGCAGCCCCGCGGGGGGGGTAGCCTACGAGCAGTACTTC.

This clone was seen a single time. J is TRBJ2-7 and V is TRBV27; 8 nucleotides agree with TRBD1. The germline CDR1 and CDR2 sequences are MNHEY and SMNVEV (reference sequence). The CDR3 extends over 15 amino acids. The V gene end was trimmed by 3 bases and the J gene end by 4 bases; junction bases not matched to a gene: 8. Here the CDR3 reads CASSLRTGLSYEQYF. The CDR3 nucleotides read TGTGCCAGCAGTTTGCGGACAGGGCTAAGTTACGAGCAGTACTTC.

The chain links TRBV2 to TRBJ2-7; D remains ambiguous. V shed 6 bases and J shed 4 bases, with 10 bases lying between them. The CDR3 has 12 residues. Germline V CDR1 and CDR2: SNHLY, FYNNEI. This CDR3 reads CASRVVAYEQYF. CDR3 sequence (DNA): TGTGCCAGCAGGGTAGTCGCTTACGAGCAGTACTTC.

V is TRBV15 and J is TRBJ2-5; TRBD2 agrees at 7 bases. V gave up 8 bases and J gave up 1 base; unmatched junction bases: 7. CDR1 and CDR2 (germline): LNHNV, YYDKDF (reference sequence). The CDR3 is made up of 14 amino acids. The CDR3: CATEGGGTQETQYF. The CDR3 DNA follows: TGTGCCACCGAAGGCGGGGGAACCCAAGAGACCCAGTACTTC.

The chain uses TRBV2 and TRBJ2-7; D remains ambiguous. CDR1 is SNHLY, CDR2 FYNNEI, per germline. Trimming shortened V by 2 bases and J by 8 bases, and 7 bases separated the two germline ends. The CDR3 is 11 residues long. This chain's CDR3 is CASSETPQQYF. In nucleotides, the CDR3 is TGTGCCAGCAGTGAAACCCCCCAGCAGTACTTC.

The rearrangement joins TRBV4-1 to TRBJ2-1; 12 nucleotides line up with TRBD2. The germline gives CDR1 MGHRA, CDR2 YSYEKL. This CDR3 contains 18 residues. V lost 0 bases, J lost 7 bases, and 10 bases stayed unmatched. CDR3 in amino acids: CASSQDWLAGGPGNEQFF. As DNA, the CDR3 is TGCGCCAGCAGCCAAGATTGGCTAGCGGGAGGGCCGGGGAATGAGCAGTTCTTC.

In DNA form, the CDR3 reads TGTGCCAGCAGCTGGACCGGGACACTGAATGAGCAGTTCTTC. Protein sequence: CASSWTGTLNEQFF. The chain employs TRBV7-9 and TRBJ2-1, with a weak D call TRBD1 (6 bases). Germline CDR1 reads SEHNR; CDR2 reads FQNEAQ (reference sequence). The CDR3 is made up of 14 amino acids. Trimming left V 4 bases short and J 7 bases short, with 14 bases between.

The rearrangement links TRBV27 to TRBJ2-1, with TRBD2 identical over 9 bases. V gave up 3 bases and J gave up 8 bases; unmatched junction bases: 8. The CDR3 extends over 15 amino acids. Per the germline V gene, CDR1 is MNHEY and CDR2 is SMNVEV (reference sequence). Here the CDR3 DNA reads TGTGCCAGCAGTTTGGGCGGGAGGGGTGGTTATGAGCAGTTCTTC. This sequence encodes CASSLGGRGGYEQFF.

DNA for the CDR3: TGTGCCAGCAGGAAAACTAGCGGGGTTACCTACGAGCAGTACTTC. The encoded protein is CASRKTSGVTYEQYF. The chain employs TRBV11-2 and TRBJ2-7, with 10 nucleotides matching TRBD2. V gave up 6 bases and J gave up 2 bases; unmatched junction bases: 7. This CDR3 is 15 amino acids long. Germline CDR1 and CDR2: SGHAT and FQNNGV.

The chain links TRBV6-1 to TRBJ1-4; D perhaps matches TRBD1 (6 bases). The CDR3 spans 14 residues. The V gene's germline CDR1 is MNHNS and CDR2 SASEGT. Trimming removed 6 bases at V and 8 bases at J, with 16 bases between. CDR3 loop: CASRTGQLGEKLFF. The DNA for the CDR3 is TGTGCCAGCAGGACTGGACAGTTAGGGGAAAAACTGTTTTTT.

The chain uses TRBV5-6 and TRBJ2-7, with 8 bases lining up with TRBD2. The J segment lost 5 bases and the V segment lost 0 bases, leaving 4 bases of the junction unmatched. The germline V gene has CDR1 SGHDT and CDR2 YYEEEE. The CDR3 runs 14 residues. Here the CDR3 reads CASSLGLAIDEQYF. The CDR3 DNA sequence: TGTGCCAGCAGCTTGGGACTAGCGATCGACGAGCAGTACTTC.

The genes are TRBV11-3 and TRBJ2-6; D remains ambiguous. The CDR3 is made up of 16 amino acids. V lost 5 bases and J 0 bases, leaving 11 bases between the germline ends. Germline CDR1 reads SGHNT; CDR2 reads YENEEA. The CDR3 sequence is CASSTTFYSGANVLTF. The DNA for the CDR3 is TGTGCCAGCAGCACGACTTTTTACTCTGGGGCCAACGTCCTGACTTTC.

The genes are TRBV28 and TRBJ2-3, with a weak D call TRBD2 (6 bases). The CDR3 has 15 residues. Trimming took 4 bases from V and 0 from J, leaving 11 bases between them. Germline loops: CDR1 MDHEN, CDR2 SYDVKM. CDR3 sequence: CASSWGSGSTDTQYF. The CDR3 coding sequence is TGTGCCAGCAGTTGGGGTAGCGGCAGCACAGATACGCAGTATTTT.

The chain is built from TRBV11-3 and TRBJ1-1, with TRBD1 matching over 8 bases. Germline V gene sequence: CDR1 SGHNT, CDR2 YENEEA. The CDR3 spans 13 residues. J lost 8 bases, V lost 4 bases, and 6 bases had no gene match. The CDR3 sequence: CASSSPRTGEAFF. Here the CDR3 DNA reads TGTGCCAGCAGCTCCCCCCGGACAGGGGAAGCTTTCTTT. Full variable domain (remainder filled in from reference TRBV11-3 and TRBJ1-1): EAGVVQSPRYKIIEKKQPVAFWCNPISGHNTLYWYLQNLGQGPELLIRYENEEAVDDSQLPKDRFSAERLKGVDSTLKIQPAELGDSAVYLCASSSPRTGEAFFGQGTRLTVV.

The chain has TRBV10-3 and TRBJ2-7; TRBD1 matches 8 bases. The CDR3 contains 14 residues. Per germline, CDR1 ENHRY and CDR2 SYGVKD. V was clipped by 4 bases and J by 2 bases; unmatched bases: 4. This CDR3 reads CAISVPGQAYEQYF. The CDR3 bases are TGTGCCATCAGTGTTCCGGGACAGGCCTACGAGCAGTACTTC.

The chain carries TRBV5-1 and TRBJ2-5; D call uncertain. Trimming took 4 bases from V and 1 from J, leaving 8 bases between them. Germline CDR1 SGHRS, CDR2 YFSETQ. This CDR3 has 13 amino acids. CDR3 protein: CASSRTTQETQYF. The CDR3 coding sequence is TGCGCCAGCAGCCGGACGACCCAAGAGACCCAGTACTTC.

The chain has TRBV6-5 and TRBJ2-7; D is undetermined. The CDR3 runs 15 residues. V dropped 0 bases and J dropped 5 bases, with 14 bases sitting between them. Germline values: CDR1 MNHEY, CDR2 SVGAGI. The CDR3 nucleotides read TGTGCCAGCAGTTACTCGATGGTGTCGTGGGACGAGCAGTACTTC. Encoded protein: CASSYSMVSWDEQYF.

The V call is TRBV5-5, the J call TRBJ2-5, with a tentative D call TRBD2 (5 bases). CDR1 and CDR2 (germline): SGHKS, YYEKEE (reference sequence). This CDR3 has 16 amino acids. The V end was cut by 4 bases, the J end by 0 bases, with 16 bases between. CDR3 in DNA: TGTGCCAGCAGCCGAGGAGGAAGCGATGACCAAGAGACCCAGTACTTC. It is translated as CASSRGGSDDQETQYF.

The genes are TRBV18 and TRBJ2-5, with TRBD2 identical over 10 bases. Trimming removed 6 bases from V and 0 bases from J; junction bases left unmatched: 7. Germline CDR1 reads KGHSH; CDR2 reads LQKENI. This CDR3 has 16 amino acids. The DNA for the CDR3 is TGTGCCAGCTCGGCAGCGGGAGGGACCTACCAAGAGACCCAGTACTTC. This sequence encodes CASSAAGGTYQETQYF.

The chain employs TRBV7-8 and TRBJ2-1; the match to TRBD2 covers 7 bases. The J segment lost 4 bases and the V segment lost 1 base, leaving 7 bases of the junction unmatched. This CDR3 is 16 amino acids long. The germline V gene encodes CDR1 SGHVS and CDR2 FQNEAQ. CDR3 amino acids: CASSLVGTNGYNEQFF. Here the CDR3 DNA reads TGTGCCAGCAGCTTAGTAGGGACTAATGGGTACAATGAGCAGTTCTTC.

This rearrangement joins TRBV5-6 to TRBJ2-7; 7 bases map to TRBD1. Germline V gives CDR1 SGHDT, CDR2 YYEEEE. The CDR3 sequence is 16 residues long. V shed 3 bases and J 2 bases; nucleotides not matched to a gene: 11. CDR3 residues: CASSSFLMDRTYEQYF. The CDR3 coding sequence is TGTGCCAGCAGCTCGTTCCTGATGGACAGGACCTACGAGCAGTACTTC.

The CDR3: CATTIAGVYYNEQFF. The CDR3 bases are TGTGCCACGACAATAGCGGGAGTCTACTACAATGAGCAGTTCTTC. The rearrangement links TRBV10-3 to TRBJ2-1; 9 bases fit TRBD2. With 10 bases clipped from V and 3 bases from J, the junction kept 10 bases outside the gene matches. CDR1 and CDR2 from the germline V gene are ENHRY and SYGVKD. CDR3 length: 15 residues.

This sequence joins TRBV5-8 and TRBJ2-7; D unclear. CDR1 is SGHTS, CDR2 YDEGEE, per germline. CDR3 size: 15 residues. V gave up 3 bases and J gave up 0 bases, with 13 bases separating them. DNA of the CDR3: TGTGCCAGCAGCTCGACCCGTGCCAACTCCTACGAGCAGTACTTC. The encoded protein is CASSSTRANSYEQYF.

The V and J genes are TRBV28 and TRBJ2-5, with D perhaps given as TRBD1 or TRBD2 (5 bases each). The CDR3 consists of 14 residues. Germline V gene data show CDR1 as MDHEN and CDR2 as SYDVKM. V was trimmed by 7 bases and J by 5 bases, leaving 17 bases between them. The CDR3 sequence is CASTPRGERETQYF. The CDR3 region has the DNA TGTGCCAGCACCCCAAGAGGGGAGAGGGAGACCCAGTACTTC.

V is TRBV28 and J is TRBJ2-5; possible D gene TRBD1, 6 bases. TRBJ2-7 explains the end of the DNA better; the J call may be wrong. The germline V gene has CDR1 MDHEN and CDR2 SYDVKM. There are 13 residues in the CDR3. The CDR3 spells CASSLNRVREQYF. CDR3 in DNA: TGTGCCAGCAGTTTAAACAGGGTCCGCGAGCAGTACTTC.

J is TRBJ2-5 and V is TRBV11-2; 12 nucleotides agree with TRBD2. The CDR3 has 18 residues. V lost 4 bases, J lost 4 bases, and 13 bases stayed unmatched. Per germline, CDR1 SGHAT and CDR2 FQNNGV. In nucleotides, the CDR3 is TGTGCCAGCAGCTCAGGACTAGCGGGAAGGTTTGGAGGAGAGACCCAGTACTTC. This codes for CASSSGLAGRFGGETQYF.

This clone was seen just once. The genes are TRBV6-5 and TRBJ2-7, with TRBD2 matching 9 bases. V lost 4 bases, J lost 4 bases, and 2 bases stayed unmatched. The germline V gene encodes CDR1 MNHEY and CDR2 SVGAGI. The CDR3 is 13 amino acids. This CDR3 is CASSLAGVYEQYF. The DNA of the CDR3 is TGTGCCAGCAGTTTAGCGGGAGTGTACGAGCAGTACTTC.

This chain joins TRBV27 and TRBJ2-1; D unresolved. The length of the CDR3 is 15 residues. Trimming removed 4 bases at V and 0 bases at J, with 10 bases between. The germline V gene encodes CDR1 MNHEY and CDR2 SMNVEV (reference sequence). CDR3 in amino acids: CASSSAPISYNEQFF. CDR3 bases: TGTGCCAGCAGTTCAGCCCCAATCTCCTACAATGAGCAGTTCTTC.

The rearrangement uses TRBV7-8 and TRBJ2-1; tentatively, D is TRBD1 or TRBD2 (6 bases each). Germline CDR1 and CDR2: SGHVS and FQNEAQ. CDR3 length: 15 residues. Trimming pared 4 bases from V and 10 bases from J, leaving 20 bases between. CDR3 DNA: TGTGCCAGCAGCTCCGGGACCCTCTTCGGGGGCGAGCAGTTCTTC. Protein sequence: CASSSGTLFGGEQFF. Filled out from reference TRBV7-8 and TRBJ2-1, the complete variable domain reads GAGVSQSPRYKVAKRGQDVALRCDPISGHVSLFWYQQALGQGPEFLTYFQNEAQLDKSGLPSDRFFAERPEGSVSTLKIQRTQQEDSAVYLCASSSGTLFGGEQFFGPGTRLTVL.

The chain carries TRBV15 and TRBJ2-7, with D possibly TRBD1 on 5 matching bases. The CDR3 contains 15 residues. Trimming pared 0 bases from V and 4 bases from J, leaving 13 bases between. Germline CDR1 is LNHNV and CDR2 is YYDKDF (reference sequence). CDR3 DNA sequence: TGTGCCACCAGCAGAGACAGGTCAGGGCCTTACGAGCAGTACTTC. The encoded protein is CATSRDRSGPYEQYF.

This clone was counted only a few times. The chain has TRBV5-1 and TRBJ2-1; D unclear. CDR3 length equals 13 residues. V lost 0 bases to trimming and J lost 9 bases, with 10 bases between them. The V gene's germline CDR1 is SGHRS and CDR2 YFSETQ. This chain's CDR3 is CASSLAEYLEQFF. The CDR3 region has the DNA TGCGCCAGCAGCTTGGCCGAGTACCTTGAGCAGTTCTTC.

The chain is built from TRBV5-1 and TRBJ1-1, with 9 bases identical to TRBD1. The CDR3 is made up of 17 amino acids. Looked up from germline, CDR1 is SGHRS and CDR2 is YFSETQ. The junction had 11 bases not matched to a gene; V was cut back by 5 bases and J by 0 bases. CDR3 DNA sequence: TGCGCCAGCAGTATAACAGGGACAGGGACTGTGAACACTGAAGCTTTCTTT. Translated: CASSITGTGTVNTEAFF.